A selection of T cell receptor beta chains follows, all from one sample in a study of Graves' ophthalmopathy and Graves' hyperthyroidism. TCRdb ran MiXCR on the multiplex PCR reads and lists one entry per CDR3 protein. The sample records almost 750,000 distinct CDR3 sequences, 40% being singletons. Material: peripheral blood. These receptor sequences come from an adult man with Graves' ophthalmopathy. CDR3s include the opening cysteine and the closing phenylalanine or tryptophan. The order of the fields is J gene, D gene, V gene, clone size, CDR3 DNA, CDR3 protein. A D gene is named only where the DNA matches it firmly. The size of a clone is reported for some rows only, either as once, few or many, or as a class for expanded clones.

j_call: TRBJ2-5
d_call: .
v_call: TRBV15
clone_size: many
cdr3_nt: TGTGCCACCAGCAGAGGATTCCAAGAGACCCAGTACTTC
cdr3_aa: CATSRGFQETQYF

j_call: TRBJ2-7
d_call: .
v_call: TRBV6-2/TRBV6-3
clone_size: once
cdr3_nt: TGTGCCAGCAGTTACGGGAGAGGGACCTACGAGCAGTACTTC
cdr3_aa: CASSYGRGTYEQYF

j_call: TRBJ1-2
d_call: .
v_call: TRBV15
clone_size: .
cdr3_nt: TGTGCCACCAGCAGAGGGGCAGGGCTCTATGGCTACACCTTC
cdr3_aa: CATSRGAGLYGYTF

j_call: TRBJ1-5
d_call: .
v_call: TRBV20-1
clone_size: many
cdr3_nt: TGCAGTGCTAGACGACAGAGGGGCTGGCCCCAGCATTTT
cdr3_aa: CSARRQRGWPQHF

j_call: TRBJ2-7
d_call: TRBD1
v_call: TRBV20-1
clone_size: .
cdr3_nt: TGCAGTGCAACAACCGGGACAGAGAGCTCCTACGAGCAGTACTTC
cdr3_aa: CSATTGTESSYEQYF

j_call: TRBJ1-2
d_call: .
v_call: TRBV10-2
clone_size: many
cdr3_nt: TGCGCCAGCAGTGATCATTCGGCGATACGGGATGGCTACACCTTC
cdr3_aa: CASSDHSAIRDGYTF

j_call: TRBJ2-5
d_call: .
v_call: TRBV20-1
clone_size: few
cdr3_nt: TGCAGTGCTAGTTTTGCACAGACCCAAGAGACCCAGTACTTC
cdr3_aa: CSASFAQTQETQYF

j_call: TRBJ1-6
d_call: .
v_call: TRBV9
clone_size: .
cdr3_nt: TGTGCCAGCAGCCAAGAGTGGGGGTTTTATTCACCCCTCCACTTT
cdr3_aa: CASSQEWGFYSPLHF

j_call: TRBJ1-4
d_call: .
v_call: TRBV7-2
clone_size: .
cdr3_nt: TGTGCCAGCAGCCAAGAAATGGGGGCAGGCGAGCATGAAAAACTGTTTTTT
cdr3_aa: CASSQEMGAGEHEKLFF

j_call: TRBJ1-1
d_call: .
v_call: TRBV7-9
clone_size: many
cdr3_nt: TGTGCCAGCAGCTTAGGCGTACTCCCTGAAGCTTTCTTT
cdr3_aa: CASSLGVLPEAFF

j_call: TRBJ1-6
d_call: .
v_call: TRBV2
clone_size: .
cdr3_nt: TGTGCCAGCTGGGGACGGTCCTTGGGTAATTCACCCCTCCACTTT
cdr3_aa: CASWGRSLGNSPLHF

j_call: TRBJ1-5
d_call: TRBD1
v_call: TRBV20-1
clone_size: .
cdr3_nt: TGCAGTGCTGGGGGACAGGTAGATCAGCCCCAGCATTTT
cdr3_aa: CSAGGQVDQPQHF

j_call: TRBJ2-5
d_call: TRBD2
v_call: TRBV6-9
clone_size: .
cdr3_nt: TGTGCCAGCACTATGACTAGCGGGGGCCTCCAAGAGACCCAGTACTTC
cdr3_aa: CASTMTSGGLQETQYF

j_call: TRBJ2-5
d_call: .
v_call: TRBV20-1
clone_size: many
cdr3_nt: TGCAGTGCTAGAGAACCAACTCAAGAGACCCAGTACTTC
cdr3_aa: CSAREPTQETQYF

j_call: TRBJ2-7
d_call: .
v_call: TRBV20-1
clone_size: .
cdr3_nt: TGCAGTGCTACCCGAACTCCAGACAGGTTTGAGCACGAGCAGTACTTC
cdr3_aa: CSATRTPDRFEHEQYF

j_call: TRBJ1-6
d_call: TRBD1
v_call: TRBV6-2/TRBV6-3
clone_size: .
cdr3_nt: TGTGCCAGCAGTACCCCCGGACAGGAAAATTCACCCCTCCACTTT
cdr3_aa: CASSTPGQENSPLHF

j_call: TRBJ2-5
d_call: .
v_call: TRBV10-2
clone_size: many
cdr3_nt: TGCGCCAGCAGTGGTCCCGAAGAGACCCAGTACTTC
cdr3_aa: CASSGPEETQYF

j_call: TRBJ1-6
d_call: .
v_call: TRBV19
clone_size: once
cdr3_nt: TGTGCCAGTACGAGCCCGTGGAGGACTAGCGGGAGAGACGGTAATTCACCCCTCCACTTT
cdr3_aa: CASTSPWRTSGRDGNSPLHF

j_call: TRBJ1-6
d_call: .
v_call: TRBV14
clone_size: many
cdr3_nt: TGTGCCAGCAGCCAAGAACTCTCTTCACCCCTCCACTTT
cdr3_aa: CASSQELSSPLHF

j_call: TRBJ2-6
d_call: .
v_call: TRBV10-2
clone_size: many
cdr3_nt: TGCGCCAGCAGTGATTCTGGGGCCAACGTCCTGACTTTC
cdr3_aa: CASSDSGANVLTF

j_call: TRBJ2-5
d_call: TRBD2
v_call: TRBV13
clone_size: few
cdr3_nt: TGTGCCAGCAGCCCGGGACTAGCGGGGGCTCAAGAGACCCAGTACTTC
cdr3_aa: CASSPGLAGAQETQYF

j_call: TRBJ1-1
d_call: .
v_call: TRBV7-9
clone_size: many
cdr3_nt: TGTGCCAGCAGCTTAAGGGGGAACACTGAAGCTTTCTTT
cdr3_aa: CASSLRGNTEAFF

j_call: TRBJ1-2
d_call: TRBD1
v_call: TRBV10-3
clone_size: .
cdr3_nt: TGTGCCAGCAGTTTCTCCTACAGGGGAGGGCACTATGGCTACACCTTC
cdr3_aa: CASSFSYRGGHYGYTF

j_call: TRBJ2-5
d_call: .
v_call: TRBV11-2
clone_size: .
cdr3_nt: TGTGCCAGCAGCTTCCCCCTATTAAAAGAGACCCAGTACTTC
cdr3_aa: CASSFPLLKETQYF